This entry lists 27 T cell receptor beta chains sequenced from one sample in a study of blood T cell repertoires in COVID-19. TCRdb's copy holds only in-frame clones and misses some; the assay was immunoSEQ multiplex PCR. The sample has hundreds of thousands of clones; about 83% are singletons. The sample taken for sequencing was peripheral blood. The source is a woman in her 30s with COVID-19, enrolled during active disease.

Only a few counts were recorded for this clone. The CDR3 DNA follows: TGTGCCAGTGGGGGACAGGTTGAGACTGAAGCTTTCTTT. As protein: CASGGQVETEAFF. V gene TRBV6-6 combines with J gene TRBJ1-1; 8 bases line up with TRBD1. CDR1 is MNHNY and CDR2 is SVGAGI in the germline V gene (reference sequence). This CDR3 is 13 amino acids long. V shed 9 bases, J shed 5 bases, and the junction held 8 bases outside the gene matches.

The V gene is TRBV7-9, the J gene TRBJ1-2; D call uncertain. V was shortened by 2 bases and J by 5 bases, with 15 bases between the two germline ends. Germline V gene lookup returns CDR1 SEHNR and CDR2 FQNEAQ (reference sequence). The length of the CDR3 is 15 residues. In DNA, the CDR3 is TGTGCCAGCAGCTTAATGTCGGCCACGACATATGGCTACACCTTC. The encoded protein is CASSLMSATTYGYTF.

This chain joins TRBV3-1 (or the pseudogene TRBV3-2) and TRBJ1-1, with D possibly TRBD1 on 5 matching bases. The CDR3 consists of 13 residues. The germline gives CDR1 LGHDT, CDR2 YNNKEL (reference sequence). Trimming pared 4 bases from V and 7 bases from J, leaving 13 bases between. The CDR3 loop is CASSRKGPLEAFF. DNA of the CDR3: TGTGCCAGCAGCCGAAAGGGGCCCCTTGAAGCTTTCTTT.

The chain is built from TRBV24-1 and TRBJ2-7; D possibly corresponds to TRBD1 (6 bases). Germline V gene lookup returns CDR1 KGHDR and CDR2 SFDVKD. The CDR3 spans 16 residues. V dropped 9 bases and J dropped 7 bases, with 27 bases sitting between them. The CDR3 is CATPFYEGVIYEEQYF. The CDR3 coding sequence is TGTGCCACCCCATTTTATGAGGGGGTCATATACGAAGAGCAGTACTTC.

This rearrangement joins TRBV5-4 to TRBJ2-7; 10 bases align to TRBD1. CDR1 and CDR2 from the germline V gene are SGHNT and YYREEE (reference sequence). Germline trimming cut 3 bases from V and 6 bases from J; bases unmatched to any gene: 9. The CDR3 runs to 15 residues. This CDR3 reads CASSSGQGIPSEQYF. Here the CDR3 DNA reads TGTGCCAGCAGCTCGGGACAGGGGATCCCCAGCGAGCAGTACTTC.

This clone showed up just a few times. The chain employs TRBV9 and TRBJ2-3; TRBD2 aligns across 11 bases. Germline V lookup: CDR1 SGDLS, CDR2 YYNGEE. This CDR3 contains 19 residues. With V trimmed by 4 bases and J by 5 bases, 18 bases remained unmatched. DNA for the CDR3: TGTGCCAGCAGCTGGAATAGCGGGAGGGCCTTAAGTATAGAAGATACGCAGTATTTT. This translates into CASSWNSGRALSIEDTQYF.

This clone was seen only once. The chain is built from TRBV2 and TRBJ2-5; 9 bases are shared with TRBD2. The CDR3 has 14 amino acids. Per the germline V gene, CDR1 is SNHLY and CDR2 is FYNNEI. Trimming took 7 bases from V and 6 from J; bases not matched to a gene: 9. In DNA form, the CDR3 reads TGTGCCAGCAATAGCGGGAGTCCTAGGCAGACCCAGTACTTC. Encoded protein: CASNSGSPRQTQYF.

The chain employs TRBV29-1 and TRBJ2-1; TRBD2 might be the D (6 bases). CDR1 SQVTM and CDR2 ANQGSEA come from the germline V gene. CDR3 length: 17 amino acids. Trimming left V 3 bases short and J 4 bases short, with 22 bases between. The CDR3 sequence: CSVELTLPSSVYNEQFF. CDR3 bases: TGCAGCGTTGAGCTAACCCTTCCGTCTAGCGTGTACAATGAGCAGTTCTTC.

This chain uses TRBV5-1 with TRBJ1-1, with TRBD1 as a possible D gene (5 bases). The CDR3 is 14 amino acids. With 0 bases removed from V and 3 bases from J, the gap between germline ends came to 9 bases. In germline, CDR1 is SGHRS, CDR2 YFSETQ. The CDR3 spells CASSLGGRDTEAFF. The DNA for the CDR3 is TGCGCCAGCAGCTTGGGGGGCAGGGACACTGAAGCTTTCTTT.

V usage is TRBV3-1 (or the pseudogene TRBV3-2) and J usage is TRBJ2-5, with D possibly being TRBD1 (5 bases). This CDR3 has 16 residues. The germline V gene encodes CDR1 LGHDT and CDR2 YNNKEL (reference sequence). V gave up 2 bases and J gave up 1 base, with 14 bases separating them. CDR3 DNA sequence: TGTGCCAGCAGCCAATCGCTGGGAAGGGGCCAAGAGACCCAGTACTTC. Amino acids: CASSQSLGRGQETQYF.

The genes are TRBV11-2 and TRBJ1-6; a possible D gene is TRBD1 (5 bases). From germline, CDR1 is SGHAT and CDR2 FQNNGV. V lost 4 bases, J lost 8 bases, and 9 bases lay in between. The CDR3 extends over 13 amino acids. The CDR3 protein is CASSWGGDSPLHF. In DNA, the CDR3 is TGTGCCAGCAGCTGGGGGGGGGATTCACCCCTCCACTTT.

J is TRBJ2-2 and V is TRBV9, with TRBD1 as a possible D gene (5 bases). The CDR3 length is 15 residues. Germline V lookup: CDR1 SGDLS, CDR2 YYNGEE. Deletions cut 4 bases from V and 2 bases from J, with 12 bases between. This chain's CDR3 is CASSRTLTNTGELFF. The DNA for the CDR3 is TGTGCCAGCAGCCGGACACTTACCAACACCGGGGAGCTGTTTTTT. Complete variable domain (other parts from reference TRBV9 and TRBJ2-2): DSGVTQTPKHLITATGQRVTLRCSPRSGDLSVYWYQQSLDQGLQFLIQYYNGEERAKGNILERFSAQQFPDLHSELNLSSLELGDSALYFCASSRTLTNTGELFFGEGSRLTVL.

The rearrangement joins TRBV11-2 to TRBJ2-5, with a weak D call TRBD2 (6 bases). V dropped 4 bases and J dropped 5 bases, with 17 bases sitting between them. Germline V gene sequence: CDR1 SGHAT, CDR2 FQNNGV. There are 15 residues in the CDR3. Here the CDR3 DNA reads TGTGCCAGCAGCTCTGCCCGGGCCGCGGGGGAGACCCAGTACTTC. Its translation: CASSSARAAGETQYF.

The CDR3 DNA follows: TGCAGCGCCCGGTTGGGGGCCAACGTCCTGACTTTC. Its protein is CSARLGANVLTF. V is TRBV29-1 and J is TRBJ2-6, with D hard to call. Trimming cost V 7 bases and J 4 bases, with 8 bases left between them. The germline V gene has CDR1 SQVTM and CDR2 ANQGSEA. The CDR3 loop spans 12 amino acids.

The chain recombines TRBV29-1 with TRBJ2-3; 16 bases agree with TRBD2. This CDR3 has 15 residues. V lost 7 bases to trimming and J lost 8 bases; unmatched junction nucleotides: 9. In germline, CDR1 is SQVTM, CDR2 ANQGSEA. CDR3 coding DNA: TGCAGCGCTGCGGGACTAGCGGGGGGGAAGGGTACGCAGTATTTT. Translated, it gives CSAAGLAGGKGTQYF.

V usage is TRBV6-5 and J usage is TRBJ1-2, with TRBD1 matching over 9 bases. The junction had 6 bases not matched to a gene; V was cut back by 6 bases and J by 4 bases. Germline V gives CDR1 MNHEY, CDR2 SVGAGI. There are 14 residues in the CDR3. The CDR3 loop reads CASSRDRAPYGYTF. CDR3 nucleotides: TGTGCCAGCAGCCGGGACAGGGCCCCCTATGGCTACACCTTC.

This chain uses TRBV6-2 or TRBV6-3 with TRBJ2-1; TRBD2 matches 8 bases. Per the germline V gene, CDR1 is MNHEY and CDR2 is SVGEGT. This CDR3 spans 16 amino acids. The V segment lost 2 bases and the J segment 4 bases; nucleotides outside the gene matches: 7. The CDR3 region is CASSYASGGPYNEQFF. The CDR3 region has the DNA TGTGCCAGCAGTTACGCGTCGGGAGGGCCTTACAATGAGCAGTTCTTC.

The gene calls are TRBV7-7 and TRBJ2-1; 11 bases map to TRBD2. The CDR3 consists of 16 residues. V lost 5 bases to trimming and J lost 7 bases; unmatched junction nucleotides: 10. CDR1 and CDR2 from the germline V gene are SSHAT and FNYEAQ (reference sequence). As DNA, the CDR3 is TGTGCCAGCAGCCTTACCTTAGCGGGAGGGGGAAATGAGCAGTTCTTC. This codes for CASSLTLAGGGNEQFF.

The chain joins TRBV7-9 to TRBJ1-5; unclear D gene. The V gene's germline CDR1 is SEHNR and CDR2 FQNEAQ (reference sequence). This CDR3 is built from 13 residues. V was trimmed by 2 bases and J by 5 bases, leaving 7 bases between them. CDR3 in DNA: TGTGCCAGCAGCTTATGGGCAGATCAGCCCCAGCATTTT. It yields the protein CASSLWADQPQHF.

V and J are TRBV6-6 and TRBJ2-7, with a tentative D call TRBD2 (6 bases). Trimming left V 5 bases short and J 6 bases short, with 26 bases between. This CDR3 is 17 amino acids long. Germline V gene data show CDR1 as MNHNY and CDR2 as SVGAGI (reference sequence). DNA of the CDR3: TGTGCCAGCAGTCAAAGTGAAAGCCTAGCTAACGGGGGCGAGCAGTACTTC. It translates to CASSQSESLANGGEQYF.

V gene TRBV30 combines with J gene TRBJ2-7; TRBD2 agrees at 7 bases. The V and J ends lost 2 bases and 2 bases, in that order; junction bases with no gene match: 0. Germline CDR1 is GTSNPN and CDR2 is SVGIG (reference sequence). The CDR3 has 12 residues. The CDR3 DNA is TGTGCCTGGAGTAGCGGGGCCTACGAGCAGTACTTC. Its protein product is CAWSSGAYEQYF.

V gene TRBV4-1 combines with J gene TRBJ2-7, with 9 positions matching TRBD2. CDR3 length: 16 amino acids. Trimming cost V 4 bases and J 2 bases; bases outside gene matches: 9. The V gene's germline CDR1 is MGHRA and CDR2 YSYEKL. CDR3 DNA: TGCGCCAGCAGCCTAGCGGGGGTGCCCTCTGCCTACGAGCAGTACTTC. This gives the protein CASSLAGVPSAYEQYF.

The chain links TRBV30 to TRBJ2-7; D is possibly TRBD2 (6 bases). The V gene's germline CDR1 is GTSNPN and CDR2 SVGIG (reference sequence). V shed 4 bases and J shed 5 bases, with 12 bases lying between them. The length of the CDR3 is 12 residues. The CDR3 DNA sequence: TGTGCCTGGATCGGAGGGGTGCACGAGCAGTACTTC. Translated, it gives CAWIGGVHEQYF. Combining the CDR3 with reference TRBV30 and TRBJ2-7 gives the whole variable domain SQTIHQWPATLVQPVGSPLSLECTVEGTSNPNLYWYRQAAGRGLQLLFYSVGIGQISSEVPQNLSASRPQDRQFILSSKKLLLSDSGFYLCAWIGGVHEQYFGPGTRLTVT.

The CDR3 DNA follows: TGTGCCACAAAATTCCGGGACTACCCTAGAGAGACCCAGTACTTC. Its translation is CATKFRDYPRETQYF. The chain joins TRBV6-5 to TRBJ2-5, with 7 nucleotides matching TRBD2. This CDR3 is 15 amino acids long. With 10 bases clipped from V and 4 bases from J, the junction kept 15 bases outside the gene matches. Germline V gives CDR1 MNHEY, CDR2 SVGAGI.

The J gene is TRBJ2-3, the V gene TRBV7-3; TRBD1 aligns across 9 bases. Germline V gene data show CDR1 as SGHTA and CDR2 as FQGTGA. The trim removed 5 bases at V and 4 bases at J, leaving 13 bases unmatched. The length of the CDR3 is 17 residues. The CDR3 loop is CASSPVRGTGLADTQYF. The CDR3 DNA reads TGTGCCAGCAGCCCTGTAAGAGGGACAGGGCTGGCAGATACGCAGTATTTT. Together with reference TRBV7-3 and TRBJ2-3, the CDR3 gives the full variable domain: GAGVSQTPSNKVTEKGKYVELRCDPISGHTALYWYRQSLGQGPEFLIYFQGTGAADDSGLPNDRFFAVRPEGSVSTLKIQRTERGDSAVYLCASSPVRGTGLADTQYFGPGTRLTVL.

This chain connects TRBV2 to TRBJ1-2, with 7 bases lining up with TRBD1. The germline V gene encodes CDR1 SNHLY and CDR2 FYNNEI. CDR3 length equals 12 residues. With 6 bases clipped from V and 8 bases from J, the junction kept 6 bases outside the gene matches. The CDR3: CASRGTVGGYTF. The CDR3 nucleotides are TGTGCCAGCAGGGGGACAGTAGGCGGCTACACCTTC.

The rearrangement uses TRBV7-2 and TRBJ2-3; TRBD2 might be the D (6 bases). The CDR3 is 16 residues long. The ends were cut back, 6 bases at V and 0 bases at J, with 16 bases in the middle. Germline loops: CDR1 SGHTA, CDR2 FQGNSA. The CDR3 DNA sequence: TGTGCCAGCAGAGTCGCGGGCGGGGCGAGCACAGATACGCAGTATTTT. It is translated as CASRVAGGASTDTQYF.